A selection of T cell receptor beta chains follows, all from one sample in a study of T-cell reconstitution after alpha-beta-depleted transplantation in children. TCRdb processed the PCR reads anew with MiXCR; each CDR3 protein has one entry. This sample yields fewer than 700,000 distinct CDR3 sequences, of which 10% to 15% are seen a single time; 2.2% belongs to the top ten. The sequencing used PBMCs, mostly from graft donor cells, collected 360 days after TCRalphabeta/CD19-depleted stem cell transplant. These receptors were obtained from a male patient between 5 and 17 years old who had a stem cell transplant for acute myeloid leukemia, so the T cells may come from the graft donor. Each CDR3 is given with its conserved first and last residue. The order of the fields is CDR3 protein, CDR3 DNA, clone size, D gene, V gene, J gene, CDR3 length. D genes are given only for firm matches. Clone size appears in some rows only: once, few, many, or a class for an expanded clone.

CDR3 protein: CASSLGRLFSYEQYF; CDR3 DNA: TGTGCCAGCAGCTTAGGAAGACTTTTCTCCTACGAGCAGTACTTC; clone size: many; D gene: NA; V gene: TRBV7-9; J gene: TRBJ2-7; CDR3 length: 15
CDR3 protein: CASSLAGTLGETQYF; CDR3 DNA: TGTGCCAGCAGCTTAGCCGGGACCCTGGGAGAGACCCAGTACTTC; clone size: NA; D gene: NA; V gene: TRBV11-1; J gene: TRBJ2-5; CDR3 length: 15
CDR3 protein: CASSPGPPYSYNEQFF; CDR3 DNA: TGCGCCAGCAGCCCGGGGCCCCCCTACTCCTACAATGAGCAGTTCTTC; clone size: many; D gene: NA; V gene: TRBV4-3; J gene: TRBJ2-1; CDR3 length: 16
CDR3 protein: CASSTSYSGSLRAYNEQFF; CDR3 DNA: TGTGCCAGTAGTACAAGCTATTCGGGGTCTCTTCGAGCCTACAATGAGCAGTTCTTC; clone size: few; D gene: NA; V gene: TRBV19; J gene: TRBJ2-1; CDR3 length: 19
CDR3 protein: CASSYMPKENNEQFF; CDR3 DNA: TGTGCCAGCAGTTACATGCCCAAAGAGAATAATGAGCAGTTCTTC; clone size: NA; D gene: NA; V gene: TRBV6-5; J gene: TRBJ2-1; CDR3 length: 15
CDR3 protein: CASSSLDRGRDYEQYF; CDR3 DNA: TGTGCCAGCAGCTCGTTGGACAGGGGGCGCGACTACGAGCAGTACTTC; clone size: NA; D gene: TRBD1; V gene: TRBV7-2; J gene: TRBJ2-7; CDR3 length: 16
CDR3 protein: CSVDPGGGTGELFF; CDR3 DNA: TGCAGCGTTGATCCGGGGGGCGGCACCGGGGAGCTGTTTTTT; clone size: many; D gene: NA; V gene: TRBV29-1; J gene: TRBJ2-2; CDR3 length: 14
CDR3 protein: CSARRQGGQETQYF; CDR3 DNA: TGCAGTGCTCGGAGACAGGGAGGCCAAGAGACCCAGTACTTC; clone size: NA; D gene: NA; V gene: TRBV20-1; J gene: TRBJ2-5; CDR3 length: 14
CDR3 protein: CASSFPRRPADQETQYF; CDR3 DNA: TGTGCCAGCAGCTTTCCCCGGCGGCCGGCCGACCAAGAGACCCAGTACTTC; clone size: few; D gene: NA; V gene: TRBV11-2; J gene: TRBJ2-5; CDR3 length: 17
CDR3 protein: CASSQALTRPRRFF; CDR3 DNA: TGCGCCAGCAGCCAAGCCCTGACCCGACCCAGGAGGTTCTTC; clone size: many; D gene: NA; V gene: TRBV4-3; J gene: TRBJ2-1; CDR3 length: 14
CDR3 protein: CASSHQGSGRGYNEQFF; CDR3 DNA: TGTGCCAGCAGCCACCAGGGAAGCGGGAGAGGCTACAATGAGCAGTTCTTC; clone size: few; D gene: TRBD2; V gene: TRBV6-2/TRBV6-3; J gene: TRBJ2-1; CDR3 length: 17
CDR3 protein: CSVGGQPQETQYF; CDR3 DNA: TGCAGTGTTGGGGGACAACCCCAAGAGACCCAGTACTTC; clone size: NA; D gene: NA; V gene: TRBV20-1; J gene: TRBJ2-5; CDR3 length: 13
CDR3 protein: CASSTRQGTGETQYF; CDR3 DNA: TGTGCCAGCAGTACCCGACAGGGGACGGGAGAGACCCAGTACTTC; clone size: many; D gene: TRBD1; V gene: TRBV6-2/TRBV6-3; J gene: TRBJ2-5; CDR3 length: 15
CDR3 protein: CASSSRFTGTGNGHEQYF; CDR3 DNA: TGTGCCAGCAGCTCACGATTTACCGGGACAGGGAACGGCCACGAGCAGTACTTC; clone size: few; D gene: TRBD1; V gene: TRBV11-1; J gene: TRBJ2-7; CDR3 length: 18
CDR3 protein: CASSLDPALSSYEQYF; CDR3 DNA: TGTGCCAGCAGCTTAGATCCAGCGTTGAGCTCCTACGAGCAGTACTTC; clone size: NA; D gene: NA; V gene: TRBV7-6; J gene: TRBJ2-7; CDR3 length: 16
CDR3 protein: CASSRLSGPSTDTQYF; CDR3 DNA: TGTGCCAGCAGTCGACTCAGCGGGCCAAGCACAGATACGCAGTATTTT; clone size: NA; D gene: NA; V gene: TRBV6-2/TRBV6-3; J gene: TRBJ2-3; CDR3 length: 16
CDR3 protein: CASSISGPTDTQYF; CDR3 DNA: TGTGCTAGCAGCATTAGCGGACCCACAGATACGCAGTATTTT; clone size: many; D gene: NA; V gene: TRBV7-7; J gene: TRBJ2-3; CDR3 length: 14
CDR3 protein: CASSPDSSSYNEQFF; CDR3 DNA: TGTGCCAGCAGCCCTGACAGCAGCTCCTACAATGAGCAGTTCTTC; clone size: few; D gene: NA; V gene: TRBV5-6; J gene: TRBJ2-1; CDR3 length: 15
CDR3 protein: CASEGRVRGLTYEQYF; CDR3 DNA: TGTGCCAGCGAGGGACGCGTCCGGGGGTTAACCTACGAGCAGTACTTC; clone size: NA; D gene: NA; V gene: TRBV7-2; J gene: TRBJ2-7; CDR3 length: 16
CDR3 protein: CALGEGSIYEQYF; CDR3 DNA: TGTGCCTTGGGGGAGGGAAGCATCTACGAGCAGTACTTC; clone size: NA; D gene: TRBD2; V gene: TRBV28; J gene: TRBJ2-7; CDR3 length: 13